This TCR beta chain derives from a study of blood T cell repertoires in COVID-19. Study in general: T cells, B-cell-depleted T cells, or PBMCs supplied cDNA or gDNA.

The protocol was immunoSEQ multiplex PCR, while the TCRdb copy is restricted to in-frame clones and leaves out a portion. Of some 320,000 clones in the sample, about 89% were seen once. This clone has only one observation. Germline CDR1 and CDR2: SGDLS and YYNGEE. The CDR3 has 16 residues. The germline V and J ends were trimmed by 0 bases and 2 bases, with 11 bases remaining between them. Recovered status in Cohort 3 required two negative PCRs, clearance, or symptom resolution. V and J are TRBV9 and TRBJ2-2, with D uncertain. The sequencing input was PBMCs or T cells enriched from blood (not recorded which). The receptor was isolated from a man in his sixties who had recovered from COVID-19. This chain's CDR3 is CASSVETHLNTGELFF. CDR3 bases: TGTGCCAGCAGCGTAGAGACTCATCTTAACACCGGGGAGCTGTTTTTT.